The rows below give T cell receptor beta chains drawn from one sample of a study of OX40 agonist ivuxolimab in advanced cancers. TCRdb keeps only in-frame clones here, not all; method: immunoSEQ multiplex PCR. Of roughly 43,000 clones detected, 90% to 95% appear once; the ten largest clones hold approximately 4.4%. The sequences come from CD4+ or CD8+ T cells sorted from blood, collected in a trial of the OX40 agonist ivuxolimab. The receptor set was obtained from an adult with an advanced solid tumor such as melanoma, head and neck, liver or kidney cancer. CDR3s leave out the opening cysteine and the closing phenylalanine or tryptophan. The order of the fields is V gene, D gene, clone size, J gene, CDR3 protein. The D gene is left open where the match is weak. For some rows the clone size is stated as once, few or many, or as a class when expanded; others skip it.

TRBV19	TRBD2	NA	TRBJ2-5	ASSTHLILTGRYAGETQY
TRBV28	TRBD2	NA	TRBJ2-1	ASSAPLLLAGIPHEQF
TRBV7-3	TRBD1	NA	TRBJ2-2	ASGEGASPGELF
TRBV5-5	TRBD2	NA	TRBJ2-1	ASSQTSGSPPSEQF
TRBV27	NA	NA	TRBJ1-1	ASSFIGITNTEAF
TRBV14	NA	NA	TRBJ1-2	ASSQGTIPT
TRBV7-9	NA	NA	TRBJ2-6	ASSDHRGGANVLT
TRBV27	NA	NA	TRBJ1-4	ASRTLDSGDEKLF
TRBV6-5	NA	NA	TRBJ2-5	ASSYDMASNEETQY
TRBV4-1	NA	NA	TRBJ2-7	ASSQGVNEQY
TRBV5-8	NA	NA	TRBJ2-1	ASSFRGEQIEQF
TRBV9	TRBD2	NA	TRBJ2-1	ASGIAGGLNEQF
TRBV9	NA	NA	TRBJ1-1	ASSPWGVNTEAF
TRBV27	NA	NA	TRBJ1-5	ASSSGPGWEFNQPQH
TRBV4-1	NA	NA	TRBJ1-1	ASSPYGGSMNTEAF
TRBV7-2	NA	NA	TRBJ2-7	ASSLTRTDYEQY
TRBV28	TRBD2	NA	TRBJ2-7	ASSGTSGRPYEQY
TRBV4-1	TRBD2	once	TRBJ2-7	ASSPTSGTYEQY
TRBV7-3	TRBD1	NA	NA	ASSSPRGQRTYEQY
TRBV27	NA	NA	TRBJ1-3	ASSSTGGGNTIY
TRBV5-4	NA	NA	TRBJ1-2	ASSLGEPGYYGYT
TRBV11-3	NA	NA	TRBJ2-2	ASSLSLGPSVGELF
TRBV28	TRBD2	NA	TRBJ2-3	ASSFSSGSSHTQY
TRBV7-3	NA	NA	TRBJ2-2	ASSLTDTGELF
TRBV28	NA	NA	TRBJ1-2	ASSLQGGMSGYT
TRBV30	TRBD1	once	TRBJ1-2	AWSGSRGDGYT
TRBV7-8	NA	NA	TRBJ1-4	ASSLAWGAGEKLF
TRBV6-5	NA	NA	TRBJ2-2	ASSYGLNTGELF
TRBV29-1	NA	NA	TRBJ2-2	SVRGQNTGELF
TRBV20-1	NA	NA	TRBJ2-1	SANSDEQF
TRBV10-2	NA	NA	TRBJ2-3	ASSELPADLLAADTQY
TRBV6-5	TRBD1	NA	TRBJ1-1	ASSYLRQQGEAEAF
TRBV28	NA	NA	TRBJ2-1	ASSLREPYNEQF
TRBV6-1	NA	NA	TRBJ1-5	ASSEVGQPQH
TRBV27	NA	NA	TRBJ2-1	ASSLIGSSYNEQF
TRBV11-2	NA	NA	TRBJ2-7	ASSLSPYYEQY
TRBV28	TRBD2	NA	TRBJ2-3	ASSSNLAGGELASTDTQY
TRBV5-6	NA	NA	TRBJ1-2	ASSWGDGDNYGYT
TRBV19	TRBD1	NA	TRBJ2-3	ASSNFQGASDTQY
TRBV27	NA	NA	TRBJ1-6	ASSLSGLGSPLH
TRBV6-5	NA	NA	TRBJ1-2	ASSYGGGGYGYT
TRBV5-4	NA	NA	TRBJ2-3	ASSPTRGASTDTQY
TRBV6-6	NA	NA	TRBJ2-7	ASSYSGVISYEQY
TRBV10-3	TRBD1	NA	NA	AIRWDSSYEQY
TRBV28	NA	NA	TRBJ2-3	ASSNPAGDTQY
TRBV30	TRBD2	NA	TRBJ2-2	ACALAGGIGELF
TRBV28	TRBD1	NA	TRBJ1-1	ASSEDVGQGNTEAF
TRBV4-1	TRBD2	NA	TRBJ2-7	ASSQRTSGSYEQY
TRBV28	TRBD2	once	TRBJ2-3	ASSPSGSGGTDTQY
TRBV27	NA	NA	TRBJ2-3	ASRGRATTDTQY
TRBV4-1	NA	NA	TRBJ2-3	ASSQGRPDTQY
TRBV28	TRBD1	NA	TRBJ2-7	ASSNDRAGHYEQY
TRBV6-6	NA	NA	TRBJ2-1	ASSYAAGRYNEQF